The clone carrying this TCR beta chain was counted ten times or more. The source of the sample is a study of response to subunit inactivated influenza vaccine. In TCRdb, the RT-PCR reads were re-called with MiXCR into one record per CDR3 protein. The data show more than 450,000 distinct CDR3 sequences, approximately 7.6% seen once. There are 14 residues in the CDR3. The V gene lost 5 bases and the J gene lost 6 bases, with 14 bases spanning the gap. The germline V gene encodes CDR1 KGHSH and CDR2 LQKENI. Source: PBMCs from blood, taken 23 months after vaccination. V gene TRBV18 combines with J gene TRBJ1-5, with TRBD1 as a possible D gene (5 bases). The TCR comes from a man aged 45 to 70 who received an inactivated influenza vaccine. CDR3 sequence: CASSADWGGQPQHF. DNA of the CDR3: TGTGCCAGCTCAGCTGATTGGGGGGGTCAGCCCCAGCATTTT.